This TCR beta chain is drawn from a study of shared clonotypes between healthy human individuals. Study-wide findings and caveats: Expectations were that clonotype sharing among donors would be affected by sequencing depth. It was observed that 5% to 6.5% of naive CD4 clonotypes were shared across several donors.

Repertoires were generated with immunoSEQ multiplex PCR, while TCRdb's copy carries only in-frame clones and drops some. The sample contains approximately 2.5 million clones, under 95% of which appear only once. Nashville, Tennessee was home to all donors, who were Caucasian adults. Splitting of CD4+ cells produced CD45RA+ naive and CD45RA-negative memory subsets. A remark on this clone: No antigen is known for it.

Trimming removed 3 bases from V and 1 base from J, with 12 bases in between. The CDR3 has 15 amino acids. Germline-derived CDR1 and CDR2 are KGHSH and LQKENI. This receptor was obtained from a man younger than 35 in good health. Some clones in this sample may be carry-over from other donors' samples. The gene calls are TRBV18 and TRBJ2-5; perhaps TRBD1 as D (6 bases). Source material: naive CD4+ T cells from PBMCs. Specified subset: CD45RA+ positively selected. The CDR3 is CASSPSTGRQETQYF. As DNA, the CDR3 is TGTGCCAGCTCACCCTCAACAGGGCGCCAAGAGACCCAGTACTTC.